This TCR beta chain was sequenced during a study of shared clonotypes between healthy human individuals. Study results and caveats: Around 5.3% of naive CD4 clonotypes were shared across a few donors.

On this clone itself: The antigen is unknown.

The authors distributed each subset's genomic DNA evenly over several immunoSEQ plates. Replicate sorted-subset PCRs were loaded with around 200 ng DNA, 25,000 to 30,000 T cell genomes. Per the original methods: ImmunoSEQ gave junction-only sequences without quality scores, so filtering differed. Some clones are missing from TCRdb's copy, which holds only in-frame ones; the method was immunoSEQ multiplex PCR. The V and J calls and the clone size are those of that table, but D and trimming were determined from the DNA. The data hold 2 million to 2.5 million clones, with less than 95% observed a single time. Germline CDR1 reads LNHDA; CDR2 reads SQIVND (reference sequence). Trimming cost V 5 bases and J 6 bases, with 12 bases left between them. CDR3 size: 13 residues.

Sequencing was carried out using naive CD4+ T cells from PBMCs. The subset is: CD45RA+ positively selected. The clonotype originates from a young man in good health. Some clones in this sample may be carry-over from other donors' samples. The chain employs TRBV19 and TRBJ2-3, with D perhaps given as TRBD1 or TRBD2 (5 bases each). CDR3 nucleotides: TGTGCCAGTAGTGGGGCGGGTGGGGATACGCAGTATTTT. It translates to CASSGAGGDTQYF. Full variable domain (missing parts from reference TRBV19 and TRBJ2-3): DGGITQSPKYLFRKEGQNVTLSCEQNLNHDAMYWYRQDPGQGLRLIYYSQIVNDFQKGDIAEGYSVSREKKESFPLTVTSAQKNPTAFYLCASSGAGGDTQYFGPGTRLTVL.